What follows are 5 T cell receptor beta chains derived from one specimen sequenced in a study of T cell responses to AZD1222 COVID-19 vaccine. This table comes from immunoSEQ multiplex PCR, and its TCRdb copy is limited to in-frame clones, with some not included. Among about 68,000 clones listed, around nine tenths were seen once. Sequencing used peripheral blood, obtained on day 0 of AZD1222 vaccination. Receptors originate from an adult in good health.

The rearrangement links TRBV19 to TRBJ2-7; TRBD1 matches at 7 bases. The CDR3 has 14 amino acids. Germline loops: CDR1 LNHDA, CDR2 SQIVND (reference sequence). Unmatched junction bases numbered 4, after V lost 4 bases and J lost 1 base. The CDR3 DNA is TGTGCCAGTAGTACAGACAGGGCATCCTACGAGCAGTACTTC. Protein: CASSTDRASYEQYF.

The rearrangement links TRBV30 to TRBJ1-2; D ambiguous. This CDR3 contains 13 residues. V was cut by 4 bases and J by 4 bases, with 13 bases left in between. Per the germline V gene, CDR1 is GTSNPN and CDR2 is SVGIG (reference sequence). CDR3 in amino acids: CAWTGTPGYGYTF. The CDR3 DNA is TGTGCCTGGACAGGCACGCCTGGCTATGGCTACACCTTC.

The V call is TRBV9, the J call TRBJ2-2; 9 positions agree with TRBD2. The J segment lost 2 bases and the V segment lost 3 bases, leaving 5 bases of the junction unmatched. CDR3 length: 16 amino acids. Looked up from germline, CDR1 is SGDLS and CDR2 is YYNGEE. CDR3 in amino acids: CASSARLAGNTGELFF. CDR3 in DNA: TGTGCCAGCAGCGCCCGCCTAGCGGGAAACACCGGGGAGCTGTTTTTT.

The chain is built from TRBV7-2 and TRBJ2-1; 14 nucleotides align to TRBD2. CDR3 length: 16 amino acids. Germline lookup yields CDR1 SGHTA and CDR2 FQGNSA. Unmatched junction bases numbered 4, after V lost 3 bases and J lost 6 bases. The DNA for the CDR3 is TGTGCCAGCAGCTTTTCCGGGACTAGCGGGAGCAATGAGCAGTTCTTC. It translates to CASSFSGTSGSNEQFF. The whole variable domain, filled in from reference TRBV7-2 and TRBJ2-1, reads GAGVSQSPSNKVTEKGKDVELRCDPISGHTALYWYRQSLGQGLEFLIYFQGNSAPDKSGLPSDRFSAERTGGSVSTLTIQRTQQEDSAVYLCASSFSGTSGSNEQFFGPGTRLTVL.

A single count supports this clone. The chain joins TRBV4-1 to TRBJ2-1; 14 bases line up with TRBD2. V shed 4 bases, J shed 4 bases, and the junction held 9 bases outside the gene matches. The CDR3 totals 18 residues. Germline lookup yields CDR1 MGHRA and CDR2 YSYEKL. CDR3 sequence reads: CASSRGTSGRSGYNEQFF. CDR3 in DNA: TGCGCCAGCAGCCGAGGGACTAGCGGGAGATCGGGGTACAATGAGCAGTTCTTC.